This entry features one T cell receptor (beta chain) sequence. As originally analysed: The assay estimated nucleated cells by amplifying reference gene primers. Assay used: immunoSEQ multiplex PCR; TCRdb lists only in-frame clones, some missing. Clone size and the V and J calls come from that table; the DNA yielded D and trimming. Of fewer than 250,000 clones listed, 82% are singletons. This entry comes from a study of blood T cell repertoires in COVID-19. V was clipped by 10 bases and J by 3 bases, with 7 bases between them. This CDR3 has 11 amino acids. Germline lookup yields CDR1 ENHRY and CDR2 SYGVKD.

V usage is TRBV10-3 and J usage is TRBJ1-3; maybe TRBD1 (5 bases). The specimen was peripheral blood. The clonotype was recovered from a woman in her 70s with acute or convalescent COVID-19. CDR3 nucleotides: TGTGCCAGCGGGGGTGGAAACACCATATATTTT. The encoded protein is CASGGGNTIYF.